One and the same sample provided the 22 T cell receptor beta chains below, sequenced in a study of T cell responses to AZD1222 COVID-19 vaccine (dated by TCRdb to the early 2020s). Library creation used the immunoSEQ multiplex PCR assay. TCRdb mirrors the immuneACCESS table, restricted to in-frame sequences. Some clones are absent from its copies; in checked studies, under half trace to an unresolved V gene, and the reason for the others is unknown. This sample lists over 85,000 clones; 88% were detected once. More than 15% of the sample lies in the top ten. This specimen's time point label, per the study, means: about 28 days (+/-7) after the second vaccine dose. The sample was peripheral blood, taken 28 days after the second AZD1222 dose. These receptors all stem from an adult who received the AZD1222 COVID-19 vaccine.

The chain uses TRBV20-1 and TRBJ2-1; tentatively, D is TRBD2 (5 bases). The germline V and J ends were trimmed by 3 bases and 5 bases, with 17 bases remaining between them. The CDR3 totals 15 residues. Germline CDR1 and CDR2: DFQATT and SNEGSKA (reference sequence). CDR3 in DNA: TGCAGTGCTAGTGCCGGGCTAGCAGTAGACAATGAGCAGTTCTTC. Its translation is CSASAGLAVDNEQFF.

V gene TRBV5-1 combines with J gene TRBJ2-1; D is unclear. V lost 4 bases and J 4 bases, leaving 18 bases between the germline ends. Looked up from germline, CDR1 is SGHRS and CDR2 is YFSETQ. CDR3 size: 16 residues. The CDR3 region has the DNA TGCGCCAGCAGCACCAACCGGGCGTCCACGTACAATGAGCAGTTCTTC. Translation gives CASSTNRASTYNEQFF. Full variable domain (missing parts from reference TRBV5-1 and TRBJ2-1): KAGVTQTPRYLIKTRGQQVTLSCSPISGHRSVSWYQQTPGQGLQFLFEYFSETQRNKGNFPGRFSGRQFSNSRSEMNVSTLELGDSALYLCASSTNRASTYNEQFFGPGTRLTVL.

V usage is TRBV5-1 and J usage is TRBJ1-2, with D possibly matching TRBD1 (6 bases). CDR3 length: 14 amino acids. Germline CDR1 is SGHRS and CDR2 is YFSETQ. Trimming took 6 bases from V and 1 from J, leaving 13 bases between them. The CDR3 DNA follows: TGCGCCAGCAACCAGGACAGCCATAACTATGGCTACACCTTC. Translation: CASNQDSHNYGYTF.

The V and J genes are TRBV3-1 (or the pseudogene TRBV3-2) and TRBJ2-1; 14 positions match TRBD2. With V trimmed by 0 bases and J by 2 bases, 9 bases remained unmatched. CDR1 LGHDT and CDR2 YNNKEL come from the germline V gene (reference sequence). CDR3 size: 20 residues. CDR3 bases: TGTGCCAGCAGCCAAGAAAGAGGACTAGCGGGAGGTATCGCCTACAATGAGCAGTTCTTC. This codes for CASSQERGLAGGIAYNEQFF.

The V call is TRBV6-1, the J call TRBJ2-1; D remains unclear. CDR1 is MNHNS, CDR2 SASEGT, per germline. The CDR3 has 16 amino acids. V lost 2 bases to trimming and J lost 5 bases, with 16 bases between them. The CDR3 nucleotides read TGTGCCAGCAGTGAACCCGGACCCGTCCCCCACAATGAGCAGTTCTTC. Protein sequence: CASSEPGPVPHNEQFF.

The chain combines TRBV3-1 (or the pseudogene TRBV3-2) with TRBJ2-7; 7 bases agree with TRBD1. The CDR3 is made up of 13 amino acids. Per germline, CDR1 LGHDT and CDR2 YNNKEL (reference sequence). V was clipped by 5 bases and J by 3 bases; unmatched bases: 4. CDR3 bases: TGTGCCAGCAGCGCGACAGGGTTCTACGAGCAGTACTTC. This codes for CASSATGFYEQYF.

This chain links TRBV5-1 with TRBJ1-2, with 7 bases matching TRBD1. The germline CDR1 and CDR2 sequences are SGHRS and YFSETQ. The CDR3 extends over 15 amino acids. J lost 2 bases, V lost 0 bases, and 4 bases had no gene match. DNA for the CDR3: TGCGCCAGCAGCTTGGGCCCGGGACAGAACTATGGCTACACCTTC. Translation gives CASSLGPGQNYGYTF. Supplemented by reference TRBV5-1 and TRBJ1-2, the full variable domain reads KAGVTQTPRYLIKTRGQQVTLSCSPISGHRSVSWYQQTPGQGLQFLFEYFSETQRNKGNFPGRFSGRQFSNSRSEMNVSTLELGDSALYLCASSLGPGQNYGYTFGSGTRLTVV.

The chain couples TRBV29-1 to TRBJ2-5; D not resolved. The CDR3 sequence is 12 residues long. The V end was cut by 0 bases, the J end by 5 bases, with 7 bases between. Looked up from germline, CDR1 is SQVTM and CDR2 is ANQGSEA. The CDR3 coding sequence is TGCAGCGTTGAAGAAGTGCGGGAGACCCAGTACTTC. Translation gives CSVEEVRETQYF. The full variable domain, in which reference TRBV29-1 and TRBJ2-5 provide the parts outside the CDR3, is SAVISQKPSRDICQRGTSLTIQCQVDSQVTMMFWYRQQPGQSLTLIATANQGSEATYESGFVIDKFPISRPNLTFSTLTVSNMSPEDSSIYLCSVEEVRETQYFGPGTRLLVL.

The chain carries TRBV5-6 and TRBJ2-5; 8 bases are a match to TRBD2. The CDR3 contains 15 residues. Germline lookup yields CDR1 SGHDT and CDR2 YYEEEE. V was pared by 4 bases and J by 5 bases, with 10 bases of the junction left unmatched. The CDR3 DNA is TGTGCCAGCAGCCCCTTGACGGGAGGGTGGGAGACCCAGTACTTC. Translated: CASSPLTGGWETQYF.

This rearrangement joins TRBV11-3 to TRBJ2-1, with 10 bases that match TRBD2. Germline lookup yields CDR1 SGHNT and CDR2 YENEEA. This CDR3 is 18 amino acids long. With V trimmed by 0 bases and J by 9 bases, 14 bases remained unmatched. Here the CDR3 reads CASSLEQGGSGRYGEQFF. In DNA form, the CDR3 reads TGTGCCAGCAGCTTAGAACAGGGAGGTAGCGGGAGGTACGGTGAGCAGTTCTTC.

The CDR3 nucleotides read TGTGCCAGCAGCGTAGGGAGTAACAAAAACATTCAGTACTTC. This translates into CASSVGSNKNIQYF. The V call is TRBV9, the J call TRBJ2-4; D gene ambiguous. CDR3 size: 14 residues. The germline gives CDR1 SGDLS, CDR2 YYNGEE. The germline V and J ends were trimmed by 0 bases and 3 bases, with 7 bases remaining between them.

The chain links TRBV28 to TRBJ1-1; D is perhaps TRBD1 (5 bases). V gave up 7 bases and J gave up 4 bases, with 7 bases separating them. Germline CDR1 MDHEN, CDR2 SYDVKM. CDR3 size: 11 residues. The CDR3 bases are TGTGCCAGCATCAGGGTCACTGAAGCTTTCTTT. Residues: CASIRVTEAFF.

The J gene is TRBJ1-1, the V gene TRBV19; 7 bases align to TRBD1. Germline loops: CDR1 LNHDA, CDR2 SQIVND (reference sequence). The V gene end was trimmed by 5 bases and the J gene end by 1 base; junction bases not matched to a gene: 7. The CDR3 loop spans 15 amino acids. The chain's CDR3 is CASSHDREWNTEAFF. CDR3 coding DNA: TGTGCCAGTAGTCACGACAGGGAATGGAACACTGAAGCTTTCTTT.

The chain links TRBV24-1 to TRBJ2-2, with D possibly matching TRBD1 (5 bases). CDR1 is KGHDR and CDR2 is SFDVKD in the germline V gene. This CDR3 comprises 17 residues. V was pared by 5 bases and J by 6 bases, with 21 bases between. The CDR3 region is CATSAGPDTGRPGELFF. In DNA form, the CDR3 reads TGTGCCACCAGTGCCGGACCGGACACCGGCCGACCCGGGGAGCTGTTTTTT.

The chain combines TRBV5-5 with TRBJ2-7; D possibly uses TRBD1 or TRBD2 (6 bases each). The CDR3 totals 16 residues. The V end lost 0 bases, the J end lost 0 bases, and 13 bases lay between the germline ends. Looked up from germline, CDR1 is SGHKS and CDR2 is YYEKEE (reference sequence). For the CDR3, the DNA is TGTGCCAGCAGCTTGGCCACGGGGGCAGCCTCCTACGAGCAGTACTTC. This codes for CASSLATGAASYEQYF.

This sequence joins TRBV4-1 and TRBJ1-5, with TRBD1 matching 7 bases. Germline-derived CDR1 and CDR2 are MGHRA and YSYEKL. Trimming removed 3 bases from V and 3 bases from J; junction bases left unmatched: 5. The CDR3 covers 15 residues. The CDR3 sequence is CASSHPDRANQPQHF. CDR3 sequence (DNA): TGCGCCAGCAGCCATCCCGACAGGGCCAATCAGCCCCAGCATTTT.

The V gene is TRBV27, the J gene TRBJ2-7, with 8 positions matching TRBD1. The J segment lost 4 bases and the V segment lost 2 bases, leaving 4 bases of the junction unmatched. Germline lookup yields CDR1 MNHEY and CDR2 SMNVEV (reference sequence). This CDR3 has 14 amino acids. The CDR3 DNA is TGTGCCAGCAGTTTAGGCCGGACAGGGTACGAGCAGTACTTC. Its translation is CASSLGRTGYEQYF.

The V gene is TRBV6-1, the J gene TRBJ1-2; D might be TRBD1 (5 bases). Germline V gives CDR1 MNHNS, CDR2 SASEGT. Trimming cost V 0 bases and J 5 bases, with 10 bases left between them. This CDR3 region has 14 residues. CDR3 nucleotides: TGTGCCAGCAGTGAAGCTGGGGGACCTTATGGCTACACCTTC. Its protein is CASSEAGGPYGYTF.

V gene TRBV6-1 combines with J gene TRBJ2-7; D remains ambiguous. The CDR3 runs 12 residues. Trimming left V 1 base short and J 4 bases short, with 5 bases between. The V gene's germline CDR1 is MNHNS and CDR2 SASEGT. The CDR3 sequence is CASSEVVYEQYF. The DNA of the CDR3 is TGTGCCAGCAGTGAAGTGGTGTACGAGCAGTACTTC.

This clone was detected a few times. This sequence joins TRBV4-1 and TRBJ1-5; 9 bases align to TRBD1. The CDR3 is 15 residues long. V was pared by 3 bases and J by 6 bases, with 6 bases of the junction left unmatched. From germline, CDR1 is MGHRA and CDR2 YSYEKL. The CDR3 sequence is CASSQTGQGGQPQHF. CDR3 DNA: TGCGCCAGCAGCCAGACGGGACAGGGAGGTCAGCCCCAGCATTTT.

V usage is TRBV29-1 and J usage is TRBJ1-2, with unresolved D. V was clipped by 0 bases and J by 5 bases, with 10 bases between them. Germline lookup yields CDR1 SQVTM and CDR2 ANQGSEA. The CDR3 has 13 amino acids. Written as DNA, the CDR3 is TGCAGCGTTGAAGACCCCGGACGTTATGGCTACACCTTC. Its protein is CSVEDPGRYGYTF.

The genes are TRBV6-5 and TRBJ1-4; TRBD1 matches 9 bases. The J segment lost 4 bases and the V segment lost 6 bases, leaving 6 bases of the junction unmatched. The germline gives CDR1 MNHEY, CDR2 SVGAGI. This CDR3 comprises 15 residues. CDR3 bases: TGTGCCAGCAGACGTCAGACAGGGGGTAATGAAAAACTGTTTTTT. Amino acid sequence: CASRRQTGGNEKLFF.